The entry that follows covers one T cell receptor (beta chain) sequence. This record comes from a study of OX40 agonist ivuxolimab in advanced cancers. Study-wide context: Ivuxolimab is a fully human IgG2 antibody that activates OX40 (CD134). Three individuals attained partial responses, comprising one hepatocellular carcinoma case and two cutaneous melanoma cases. Therapy given before enrollment (anti-PD-1, anti-PD-L1 or anti-CTLA-4) was allowed, and around 40% had some.

Assay used: immunoSEQ multiplex PCR; TCRdb lists only in-frame clones, some missing. The table records approximately 17,000 clones, about 83% of them present only once. Germline CDR1 reads SGHTA; CDR2 reads FQGNSA. Trimming took 5 bases from V and 3 from J, leaving 17 bases between them. The CDR3 is 15 residues long. This specimen was CD4+ or CD8+ T cells sorted from blood, taken in a trial of the OX40 agonist ivuxolimab. The clonotype originates from an adult with an advanced solid tumor such as melanoma, head and neck, liver or kidney cancer. V and J are TRBV7-2 and TRBJ2-7; D may correspond to TRBD1 or TRBD2 (7 bases each). CDR3 in DNA: TGTGCCAGCAGCCCCGGGGAGGGGGCTCTCTACGAGCAGTACTTC. Protein sequence: CASSPGEGALYEQYF.